This TCR beta chain was captured in a study of T cell responses to AZD1222 COVID-19 vaccine. The repertoire was sequenced with immunoSEQ multiplex PCR; TCRdb's copy has only in-frame clones and lacks some. The sample includes about 170,000 clones, around 88% of them seen just once. This CDR3 is built from 16 residues. The V end was cut by 2 bases, the J end by 3 bases, with 17 bases between. Germline V gene lookup returns CDR1 LGHNA and CDR2 YNFKEQ. Concerning this clone: Its antigen is as yet unknown.

General study findings and limits: Nearly half of spike-specific TCRs reportedly target variant regions that are unmutated in the B.1.351 and B.1.1.7 variants. Donors were chiefly white British, with a greater number of females, and clonal diversity was perhaps underestimated. Dominant CD4 TCR responses targeted spike regions 160-218 and 743-854.

Some second doses came at about 4 weeks and others at about 12 weeks; these were pooled. The sequences come from peripheral blood, collected 28 days after the second AZD1222 dose. The V gene is TRBV4-2, the J gene TRBJ2-7, with no clear D. The sequence derives from an adult who received the AZD1222 COVID-19 vaccine. The CDR3 nucleotides are TGTGCCAGCAGCCAACAATACGGGTCCGGCAACTACGAGCAGTACTTC. Translated: CASSQQYGSGNYEQYF.